One and the same sample provided the 7 T cell receptor beta chains below, sequenced in a study of shared clonotypes between healthy human individuals. TCRdb keeps only in-frame clones here, not all; method: immunoSEQ multiplex PCR. The sample shows some 1 million clones, 75% of them seen only once. The sample taken for sequencing was memory CD4+ T cells sorted from blood. Indicated subset: CD45RA-negative fraction. The receptor source for this set is a man aged 18 to 29 in good health.

J is TRBJ2-1 and V is TRBV29-1; D possibly corresponds to TRBD1 (7 bases). Germline CDR1 reads SQVTM; CDR2 reads ANQGSEA. Trimming took 7 bases from V and 4 from J, leaving 17 bases between them. The CDR3 contains 14 residues. CDR3 DNA sequence: TGCAGCGCAGGGGGGCGTGGGGAGTACAATGAGCAGTTCTTC. Protein: CSAGGRGEYNEQFF.

The chain joins TRBV5-4 to TRBJ2-3, with D unclear. Germline CDR1 reads SGHNT; CDR2 reads YYREEE (reference sequence). CDR3 length: 15 amino acids. With 1 base removed from V and 0 bases from J, the gap between germline ends came to 9 bases. The CDR3 spells CASSLNNPSTDTQYF. The CDR3 DNA is TGTGCCAGCAGCTTGAATAACCCTAGCACAGATACGCAGTATTTT.

This clone has only a few counts. J is TRBJ2-3 and V is TRBV30; D remains unclear. Germline V gene lookup returns CDR1 GTSNPN and CDR2 SVGIG (reference sequence). The CDR3 is 13 amino acids. V lost 5 bases, J lost 4 bases, and 13 bases lay in between. CDR3 nucleotide sequence: TGTGCCTGGGCAACCCGACGGGCAGATACGCAGTATTTT. This translates into CAWATRRADTQYF.

The gene calls are TRBV9 and TRBJ2-7, with 8 bases aligning to TRBD1. The V segment lost 0 bases and the J segment 2 bases; nucleotides outside the gene matches: 10. Germline CDR1 SGDLS, CDR2 YYNGEE. This CDR3 comprises 17 residues. CDR3 in DNA: TGTGCCAGCAGCGTAGGGTCAGGACAGGGATCCCCCTACGAGCAGTACTTC. Translated, it gives CASSVGSGQGSPYEQYF.

Turning to this clone: A read error is possible here, since a much larger clone lies one base away. J is TRBJ2-7 and V is TRBV6-1, with TRBD2 matching over 8 bases. Trimming at V came to 3 bases and at J to 9 bases, leaving 7 bases not matched to a gene. Germline CDR1 is MNHNS and CDR2 is SASEGT. The CDR3 is made up of 13 amino acids. Here the CDR3 reads CASSERGAGGQYF. The DNA of the CDR3 is TGTGCCAGCAGTGAGCGGGGTGCGGGGGGGCAGTACTTC.

This clone was observed a handful of times. The J gene is TRBJ2-7, the V gene TRBV9; D is perhaps TRBD1 (6 bases). The CDR3 loop spans 14 amino acids. The germline V gene encodes CDR1 SGDLS and CDR2 YYNGEE. Trimming stripped 3 bases from V and 2 bases from J, with 12 bases between. The CDR3 DNA sequence: TGTGCCAGCAGCGGTGCAGGGGTACCCTACGAGCAGTACTTC. This encodes CASSGAGVPYEQYF.

With respect to this clone: The sample contains more than one DNA sequence encoding this CDR3. J is TRBJ2-1 and V is TRBV10-3, with 7 nucleotides matching TRBD2. CDR1 and CDR2 (germline): ENHRY, SYGVKD. This CDR3 spans 13 amino acids. V gave up 3 bases and J gave up 6 bases; unmatched junction bases: 2. The CDR3 spells CAISEGTTNEQFF. CDR3 bases: TGTGCCATCAGTGAAGGGACTACCAATGAGCAGTTCTTC.